These 9 T cell receptor beta chains share one sample of origin, sequenced in a study of CD8 T cells in Susac syndrome. The RNA, about 0.5 to 1 ug, was put through reverse transcription using random hexamers. TCRdb reanalysed the immunoSEQ multiplex PCR reads using MiXCR and keeps one entry per CDR3 protein. This table has 200,000 or so distinct CDR3 sequences, nearly 95% appearing once. Material for sequencing was CD4+ T cells from PBMCs. The receptor source for this set is a human donor with multiple sclerosis.

V gene TRBV20-1 combines with J gene TRBJ1-5; 10 bases are shared with TRBD1. Trimming removed 5 bases from V and 2 bases from J; junction bases left unmatched: 3. The CDR3 runs to 14 residues. Looked up from germline, CDR1 is DFQATT and CDR2 is SNEGSKA (reference sequence). The CDR3 loop reads CSALGQGGNQPQHF. DNA of the CDR3: TGCAGTGCTCTCGGACAGGGGGGCAATCAGCCCCAGCATTTT.

V gene TRBV29-1 combines with J gene TRBJ1-1, with 12 bases that match TRBD1. Germline loops: CDR1 SQVTM, CDR2 ANQGSEA. Germline trimming cut 6 bases from V and 4 bases from J; bases unmatched to any gene: 3. This CDR3 has 13 amino acids. CDR3 sequence: CSVGTGGGTEAFF. As DNA, the CDR3 is TGCAGCGTAGGGACAGGGGGCGGCACTGAAGCTTTCTTT.

The V call is TRBV9, the J call TRBJ2-1; 12 bases match TRBD2. The V gene's germline CDR1 is SGDLS and CDR2 YYNGEE. There are 12 residues in the CDR3. With 4 bases clipped from V and 14 bases from J, the junction kept 4 bases outside the gene matches. CDR3 sequence reads: CASSPSGGAKFF. Written as DNA, the CDR3 is TGTGCCAGCAGCCCTAGCGGGGGGGCGAAGTTCTTC.

The rearrangement joins TRBV5-1 to TRBJ2-1; no clear D. The CDR3 extends over 15 amino acids. With 4 bases removed from V and 9 bases from J, the gap between germline ends came to 20 bases. Germline assignment: CDR1 SGHRS and CDR2 YFSETQ. CDR3 bases: TGCGCCAGCAGCCTGATACCAGACCAACCGGGTGAGCAGTTCTTC. This sequence encodes CASSLIPDQPGEQFF.

The chain has TRBV29-1 and TRBJ1-1; D perhaps matches TRBD1 (6 bases). V lost 2 bases to trimming and J lost 4 bases, with 11 bases between them. Germline V gene data show CDR1 as SQVTM and CDR2 as ANQGSEA. This CDR3 contains 13 residues. This CDR3 is CSVETGRGTEAFF. The DNA for the CDR3 is TGCAGCGTTGAAACAGGGAGGGGCACTGAAGCTTTCTTT.

The rearrangement joins TRBV25-1 to TRBJ1-2; D unresolved. The CDR3 is 14 residues long. Trimming left V 1 base short and J 4 bases short, with 10 bases between. Germline V gives CDR1 MGHDK, CDR2 SYGVNS. CDR3 nucleotide sequence: TGTGCCAGCAGTGAATGGGTACAGCCCTATGGCTACACCTTC. It codes for CASSEWVQPYGYTF.

This clonotype has a single count. This rearrangement joins TRBV7-9 to TRBJ1-2; D not certain. CDR3 length: 11 residues. Germline CDR1 and CDR2: SEHNR and FQNEAQ (reference sequence). Between the trimmed V and J ends, which lost 0 bases and 5 bases, there was a span of 1 base. The CDR3 region is CASSLAYGYTF. In nucleotides, the CDR3 is TGTGCCAGCAGCTTAGCTTATGGCTACACCTTC.

The chain combines TRBV7-2 with TRBJ1-6, with D hard to call. This CDR3 is built from 15 residues. With 5 bases removed from V and 5 bases from J, the gap between germline ends came to 13 bases. CDR1 SGHTA and CDR2 FQGNSA come from the germline V gene. DNA for the CDR3: TGTGCCAGCAGCACACAACGGGCCGATAATTCACCCCTCCACTTT. This gives the protein CASSTQRADNSPLHF.

The chain is built from TRBV28 and TRBJ2-1; 14 nucleotides line up with TRBD2. This CDR3 has 17 residues. Germline CDR1 reads MDHEN; CDR2 reads SYDVKM. V shed 2 bases, J shed 9 bases, and the junction held 9 bases outside the gene matches. This chain's CDR3 is CASSLQTSGGAGSEQFF. CDR3 in DNA: TGTGCCAGCAGTTTACAGACTAGCGGGGGGGCCGGAAGTGAGCAGTTCTTC. Supplemented by reference TRBV28 and TRBJ2-1, the full variable domain reads DVKVTQSSRYLVKRTGEKVFLECVQDMDHENMFWYRQDPGLGLRLIYFSYDVKMKEKGDIPEGYSVSREKKERFSLILESASTNQTSMYLCASSLQTSGGAGSEQFFGPGTRLTVL.